What follows are 26 T cell receptor beta chains derived from one specimen sequenced in a study of T cell clones after liver transplantation. This table comes from immunoSEQ multiplex PCR, and its TCRdb copy is limited to in-frame clones, with some not included. Found here are about 15,000 clones, around 82% of them singletons; the top ten hold about 28%. The sample consisted of CD8+ T cells from blood, taken approximately 4 years after liver transplant. The receptors stem from a human patient who received a liver transplant. A subset of T cells may come from the graft donor.

The gene calls are TRBV27 and TRBJ2-3; D not resolved. Germline lookup yields CDR1 MNHEY and CDR2 SMNVEV (reference sequence). V lost 1 base, J lost 5 bases, and 13 bases lay in between. The CDR3 spans 15 residues. The CDR3 sequence is CASSLLSGLRDTQYF. CDR3 coding DNA: TGTGCCAGCAGTTTATTAAGTGGGCTCAGAGATACGCAGTATTTT.

V and J are TRBV6-5 and TRBJ2-7; tentatively, D is TRBD2 (5 bases). Trimming took 0 bases from V and 6 from J, leaving 15 bases between them. Per the germline V gene, CDR1 is MNHEY and CDR2 is SVGAGI. CDR3 length equals 15 residues. DNA for the CDR3: TGTGCCAGCAGTTACTCGAAAGAGGGCTGGGGCGAGCAGTACTTC. It yields the protein CASSYSKEGWGEQYF.

The J gene is TRBJ1-6, the V gene TRBV4-1, with TRBD1 as a possible D gene (6 bases). V lost 2 bases and J lost 10, with 9 bases in between. The germline CDR1 and CDR2 sequences are MGHRA and YSYEKL. This CDR3 is 13 amino acids long. For the CDR3, the DNA is TGCGCCAGCAGCCAAACAGGGTCGTCACCCCTCCACTTT. Translation: CASSQTGSSPLHF.

The chain links TRBV11-3 to TRBJ2-1, with 10 bases fitting TRBD1. V was clipped by 2 bases and J by 3 bases; unmatched bases: 16. This CDR3 comprises 20 residues. Germline V gene sequence: CDR1 SGHNT, CDR2 YENEEA. DNA of the CDR3: TGTGCCAGCAGCTTATCTGGTGGGACAGGGGCCTTTACGGGCTACAATGAGCAGTTCTTC. Translated: CASSLSGGTGAFTGYNEQFF.

This chain links TRBV7-9 with TRBJ2-1, with D possibly TRBD1 on 5 matching bases. Looked up from germline, CDR1 is SEHNR and CDR2 is FQNEAQ (reference sequence). This CDR3 region has 14 residues. The V and J ends lost 5 bases and 7 bases respectively, with 15 bases between them. The CDR3 sequence is CASSPWGQLNEQFF. In DNA, the CDR3 is TGTGCCAGCAGCCCATGGGGCCAGCTAAATGAGCAGTTCTTC.

This chain connects TRBV15 to TRBJ1-3; no definite D call. Germline CDR1 is LNHNV and CDR2 is YYDKDF (reference sequence). V was trimmed by 6 bases and J by 4 bases, leaving 19 bases between them. The CDR3 is 16 amino acids. This chain's CDR3 is CATRMLLGGLGNTIYF. CDR3 DNA sequence: TGTGCCACCAGGATGTTACTGGGAGGTCTCGGAAACACCATATATTTT.

CDR3 in amino acids: CASSLETAVADTQYF. The CDR3 nucleotides are TGTGCCAGCAGTTTAGAGACGGCGGTTGCAGATACGCAGTATTTT. J is TRBJ2-3 and V is TRBV28; no clear D. Trimming left V 2 bases short and J 4 bases short, with 13 bases between. The germline V gene has CDR1 MDHEN and CDR2 SYDVKM. The CDR3 has 15 amino acids.

The chain has TRBV5-4 and TRBJ2-7; TRBD1 might be the D (5 bases). The V end lost 2 bases, the J end lost 7 bases, and 7 bases lay between the germline ends. The CDR3 extends over 11 amino acids. Per the germline V gene, CDR1 is SGHNT and CDR2 is YYREEE (reference sequence). The CDR3 nucleotides read TGTGCCAGCAGCTTCCGACAGGAGCAGTACTTC. Translated: CASSFRQEQYF.

The CDR3 is CAWSVLGVQPQHF. Written as DNA, the CDR3 is TGTGCCTGGAGTGTATTGGGGGTTCAGCCCCAGCATTTT. The V gene is TRBV30, the J gene TRBJ1-5; D perhaps matches TRBD1 (5 bases). Germline CDR1 and CDR2: GTSNPN and SVGIG (reference sequence). Trimming shortened V by 0 bases and J by 6 bases, and 9 bases separated the two germline ends. The CDR3 spans 13 residues.

The rearrangement joins TRBV28 to TRBJ1-2; D is possibly TRBD1 (5 bases). Per germline, CDR1 MDHEN and CDR2 SYDVKM. V was shortened by 3 bases and J by 2 bases, with 10 bases between the two germline ends. This CDR3 contains 14 residues. CDR3 sequence reads: CASSFQGVNYGYTF. CDR3 nucleotide sequence: TGTGCCAGCAGTTTCCAGGGTGTAAACTATGGCTACACCTTC.

This rearrangement joins TRBV18 to TRBJ2-7; D possibly matches TRBD1 or TRBD2 (6 bases each). Trimming shortened V by 4 bases and J by 9 bases, and 28 bases separated the two germline ends. Germline CDR1 is KGHSH and CDR2 is LQKENI. The CDR3 is 17 amino acids. CDR3: CASSQGGWGVSRFGQYF. CDR3 DNA: TGTGCCAGCTCACAAGGGGGATGGGGGGTCTCAAGGTTTGGGCAGTACTTC.

The chain recombines TRBV7-9 with TRBJ2-1; 9 bases fit TRBD2. This CDR3 has 15 residues. J was trimmed by 2 bases and V by 4 bases; bases with no gene match: 3. Germline CDR1 is SEHNR and CDR2 is FQNEAQ (reference sequence). The CDR3 loop is CASSSGLATYNEQFF. In DNA, the CDR3 is TGTGCCAGCAGCTCCGGACTAGCGACCTACAATGAGCAGTTCTTC.

The chain couples TRBV5-1 to TRBJ1-5; 10 nucleotides match TRBD1. CDR1 is SGHRS, CDR2 YFSETQ, per germline. This CDR3 has 17 residues. The trim removed 5 bases at V and 0 bases at J, leaving 8 bases unmatched. The CDR3 here is CASSLTGGAGSNQPQHF. The CDR3, as DNA: TGCGCCAGCAGTTTGACAGGGGGCGCGGGTAGCAATCAGCCCCAGCATTTT. Based on the CDR3 plus reference TRBV5-1 and TRBJ1-5, the full variable domain is KAGVTQTPRYLIKTRGQQVTLSCSPISGHRSVSWYQQTPGQGLQFLFEYFSETQRNKGNFPGRFSGRQFSNSRSEMNVSTLELGDSALYLCASSLTGGAGSNQPQHFGDGTRLSIL.

The rearrangement links TRBV28 to TRBJ2-3; D unclear. Trimming pared 3 bases from V and 2 bases from J, leaving 9 bases between. This CDR3 is built from 14 residues. The germline V gene encodes CDR1 MDHEN and CDR2 SYDVKM. This CDR3 reads CASSFQLHTDTQYF. The CDR3 DNA is TGTGCCAGCAGTTTCCAATTACACACAGATACGCAGTATTTT.

V is TRBV6-1 and J is TRBJ2-1; the D is unclear. The CDR3 runs 11 residues. The germline V gene has CDR1 MNHNS and CDR2 SASEGT. V lost 8 bases and J lost 6, with 8 bases in between. DNA of the CDR3: TGTGCCAGCGATGTTGGCAATGAGCAGTTCTTC. As protein: CASDVGNEQFF.

This sequence joins TRBV11-2 and TRBJ1-5, with unresolved D. The CDR3 contains 14 residues. CDR1 is SGHAT, CDR2 FQNNGV, per germline. The ends were cut back, 5 bases at V and 5 bases at J, with 13 bases in the middle. The CDR3 reads CASSAAEGDQPQHF. The DNA for the CDR3 is TGTGCCAGCAGCGCAGCAGAGGGCGATCAGCCCCAGCATTTT.

For the CDR3, the DNA is TGTGCCAGCAGTTATGGGTCAGACTACGAGCAGTACTTC. It translates to CASSYGSDYEQYF. V gene TRBV6-5 combines with J gene TRBJ2-7, with no clear D. Trimming pared 3 bases from V and 3 bases from J, leaving 9 bases between. The CDR3 extends over 13 amino acids. Germline V gene lookup returns CDR1 MNHEY and CDR2 SVGAGI.

This clone occurred once. The genes are TRBV7-6 and TRBJ2-5; D not resolved. Germline V CDR1 and CDR2: SGHVS, FNYEAQ. V was shortened by 4 bases and J by 5 bases, with 14 bases between the two germline ends. The CDR3 consists of 14 residues. CDR3 region: CASSSFSSGETQYF. CDR3 nucleotide sequence: TGTGCCAGCAGCTCCTTTAGCTCTGGGGAGACCCAGTACTTC.

The chain employs TRBV13 and TRBJ2-2; no definite D call. V lost 2 bases and J lost 4, with 14 bases in between. This CDR3 has 16 amino acids. Germline V gene sequence: CDR1 PRHDT, CDR2 FYEKMQ (reference sequence). This chain's CDR3 is CASSLTTAWGTGELFF. CDR3 coding DNA: TGTGCCAGCAGCTTAACTACGGCCTGGGGCACCGGGGAGCTGTTTTTT.

The V call is TRBV7-8, the J call TRBJ1-1; D remains unclear. This CDR3 is built from 16 residues. V was pared by 4 bases and J by 2 bases, with 17 bases between. Germline assignment: CDR1 SGHVS and CDR2 FQNEAQ. The CDR3 DNA reads as TGTGCCAGCAGCTACCCCGCAAAGGATGCCAACACTGAAGCTTTCTTT. It encodes CASSYPAKDANTEAFF.

The chain is built from TRBV7-6 and TRBJ1-2, with D tentatively TRBD1 (6 bases). The germline V and J ends were trimmed by 5 bases and 3 bases, with 10 bases remaining between them. CDR3 length: 13 residues. The germline V gene has CDR1 SGHVS and CDR2 FNYEAQ. DNA of the CDR3: TGTGCCAGCAGCCCACAGGGTTACTATGGCTACACCTTC. Its protein product is CASSPQGYYGYTF. The full variable domain, its missing parts supplied by reference TRBV7-6 and TRBJ1-2, is GAGVSQSPRYKVTKRGQDVALRCDPISGHVSLYWYRQALGQGPEFLTYFNYEAQQDKSGLPNDRFSAERPEGSISTLTIQRTEQRDSAMYRCASSPQGYYGYTFGSGTRLTVV.

The rearrangement uses TRBV27 and TRBJ2-1; 8 bases agree with TRBD1. This CDR3 contains 17 residues. Looked up from germline, CDR1 is MNHEY and CDR2 is SMNVEV (reference sequence). V was pared by 5 bases and J by 2 bases, with 11 bases of the junction left unmatched. The CDR3 protein is CASSPETGTGAYNEQFF. The CDR3, as DNA: TGTGCCAGCAGTCCCGAGACCGGGACAGGAGCCTACAATGAGCAGTTCTTC.

The chain is built from TRBV19 and TRBJ2-1; TRBD2 matches 12 bases. CDR1 is LNHDA and CDR2 is SQIVND in the germline V gene (reference sequence). The V segment lost 10 bases and the J segment 0 bases; nucleotides outside the gene matches: 4. The CDR3 has 15 amino acids. CDR3 bases: TGTGCCACCCAGACTAGCGGGGGCTCCTACAATGAGCAGTTCTTC. Protein product: CATQTSGGSYNEQFF.

The chain couples TRBV5-1 to TRBJ2-3; D ambiguous. CDR1 and CDR2 (germline): SGHRS, YFSETQ. This CDR3 region has 14 residues. V shed 0 bases and J shed 0 bases, with 5 bases lying between them. The CDR3 is CASSLVISTDTQYF. CDR3 bases: TGCGCCAGCAGCTTGGTAATTAGCACAGATACGCAGTATTTT.

The chain joins TRBV6-5 to TRBJ2-7, with TRBD2 matching 12 bases. J gave up 6 bases and V 0 bases, and 3 bases lay outside the gene matches. The CDR3 length is 15 residues. Per germline, CDR1 MNHEY and CDR2 SVGAGI. As DNA, the CDR3 is TGTGCCAGCAGTTACTCGACTAGCGGGGGCGCCGAGCAGTACTTC. Translating it yields CASSYSTSGGAEQYF.

The genes are TRBV5-1 and TRBJ2-1; the match to TRBD2 covers 8 bases. Germline V gene lookup returns CDR1 SGHRS and CDR2 YFSETQ. V was clipped by 4 bases and J by 0 bases; unmatched bases: 3. The CDR3 contains 15 residues. The CDR3 DNA reads TGCGCCAGCAGCCCCCGGGGGGGCTCCTACAATGAGCAGTTCTTC. Protein product: CASSPRGGSYNEQFF.